The 21 T cell receptor beta chains reported below all come from one sample, sequenced in a study of cytomegalovirus exposure and HLA in healthy donors. Amplification used 60 Vbeta primers and 13 Jbeta primers. Sequencing used immunoSEQ multiplex PCR; TCRdb keeps in-frame clones, though not all of them. The sample consists of approximately 160,000 clones, 80% of them appearing once. The sample consisted of PBMCs. The receptor set was obtained from a human donor in good health.

This clone was counted once. The chain recombines TRBV19 with TRBJ2-7, with 8 bases lining up with TRBD2. The ends lost 7 bases at V and 7 bases at J; junction bases unmatched: 15. The CDR3 totals 15 residues. Germline-derived CDR1 and CDR2 are LNHDA and SQIVND (reference sequence). CDR3 bases: TGTGCCAGTATGAATCGCGGGGGAAAGCGGGGGGAGCAGTACTTC. Translating it yields CASMNRGGKRGEQYF.

This clone was observed a handful of times. The genes are TRBV5-4 and TRBJ1-1; TRBD1 might be the D (5 bases). The CDR3 sequence is 14 residues long. Germline CDR1 reads SGHNT; CDR2 reads YYREEE (reference sequence). The germline V and J ends were trimmed by 7 bases and 0 bases, with 13 bases remaining between them. The CDR3 protein is CASSPTDLNTEAFF. The CDR3 nucleotides are TGTGCCAGCTCACCGACAGATTTGAACACTGAAGCTTTCTTT.

The V and J genes are TRBV11-2 and TRBJ2-5; 10 nucleotides agree with TRBD2. CDR1 and CDR2 from the germline V gene are SGHAT and FQNNGV. The CDR3 has 16 residues. The V and J ends lost 5 bases and 4 bases, in that order; junction bases with no gene match: 10. As DNA, the CDR3 is TGTGCCAGCAGCATAACTCAGCGGGGGGGCGTAGAGACCCAGTACTTC. This codes for CASSITQRGGVETQYF.

The rearrangement uses TRBV6-4 and TRBJ2-1; 9 bases are shared with TRBD2. The germline V gene has CDR1 MRHNA and CDR2 SNTAGT. The length of the CDR3 is 19 residues. V was pared by 1 base and J by 6 bases, with 16 bases of the junction left unmatched. In DNA, the CDR3 is TGTGCCAGCAGTGACTTTTTTGGACGAGTGGGGCGGGGGGGCAATGAGCAGTTCTTC. Translation: CASSDFFGRVGRGGNEQFF.

The gene calls are TRBV6-6 and TRBJ1-2, with 8 nucleotides matching TRBD1. The CDR3 has 16 residues. Germline lookup yields CDR1 MNHNY and CDR2 SVGAGI (reference sequence). With 5 bases clipped from V and 4 bases from J, the junction kept 12 bases outside the gene matches. The CDR3, as DNA: TGTGCCAGCAGTCACAATGGACAGGGTCTGCCCTATGGCTACACCTTC. It translates to CASSHNGQGLPYGYTF.

The V and J genes are TRBV25-1 and TRBJ2-3, with 10 bases lining up with TRBD1. After removal of 4 bases from V and 3 bases from J, the junction contained 7 bases not matched to a gene. The V gene's germline CDR1 is MGHDK and CDR2 SYGVNS. CDR3 length equals 16 residues. The chain's CDR3 is CASSGSGTGDTDTQYF. DNA of the CDR3: TGTGCCAGCAGTGGATCCGGGACAGGGGATACAGATACGCAGTATTTT.

The chain employs TRBV29-1 and TRBJ2-3, with a tentative D call TRBD1 (6 bases). With 2 bases removed from V and 4 bases from J, the gap between germline ends came to 13 bases. Germline assignment: CDR1 SQVTM and CDR2 ANQGSEA. This CDR3 is 14 amino acids long. DNA of the CDR3: TGCAGCGTTGAATGGTCTGGGGGCGCAGATACGCAGTATTTT. Its protein is CSVEWSGGADTQYF.

The chain has TRBV5-6 and TRBJ1-2; 7 nucleotides match TRBD1. Germline lookup yields CDR1 SGHDT and CDR2 YYEEEE. The CDR3 runs 15 residues. With V trimmed by 4 bases and J by 0 bases, 6 bases remained unmatched. The CDR3 sequence is CASSPTGTANYGYTF. For the CDR3, the DNA is TGTGCCAGCAGCCCAACCGGGACAGCTAACTATGGCTACACCTTC.

This clone was seen just once. The chain has TRBV9 and TRBJ2-7; 8 bases agree with TRBD2. The trim removed 3 bases at V and 7 bases at J, leaving 6 bases unmatched. The CDR3 is made up of 13 amino acids. In germline, CDR1 is SGDLS, CDR2 YYNGEE. The CDR3 sequence: CASSDPGGLEQYF. DNA of the CDR3: TGTGCCAGCAGCGACCCGGGGGGGCTGGAGCAGTACTTC.

This clone has more than one count but fewer than ten. The chain has TRBV6-5 and TRBJ2-3, with 8 bases lining up with TRBD2. Germline V CDR1 and CDR2: MNHEY, SVGAGI. The junction had 3 bases not matched to a gene; V was cut back by 5 bases and J by 2 bases. This CDR3 is built from 14 residues. The chain's CDR3 is CASSPGLATDTQYF. The CDR3 DNA reads as TGTGCCAGCAGTCCAGGACTAGCCACAGATACGCAGTATTTT.

The chain joins TRBV11-3 to TRBJ2-2; D may be TRBD2 (5 bases). V lost 2 bases to trimming and J lost 6 bases, with 13 bases between them. In germline, CDR1 is SGHNT, CDR2 YENEEA. This CDR3 region has 15 residues. CDR3 coding DNA: TGTGCCAGCAGCTTACATCTTGGGGAGCCCGGGGAGCTGTTTTTT. Its protein is CASSLHLGEPGELFF.

The chain joins TRBV18 to TRBJ2-7; 7 bases match TRBD1. The junction had 5 bases not matched to a gene; V was cut back by 3 bases and J by 3 bases. Germline V gives CDR1 KGHSH, CDR2 LQKENI. The CDR3 length is 14 residues. The CDR3 DNA follows: TGTGCCAGCTCACCTTCCCGGGACAGCTACGAGCAGTACTTC. This gives the protein CASSPSRDSYEQYF.

The CDR3 spells CASSQERRGAYNEQFF. The DNA of the CDR3 is TGCGCCAGCAGCCAAGAAAGGCGGGGGGCCTACAATGAGCAGTTCTTC. The chain carries TRBV4-3 and TRBJ2-1; the match to TRBD2 covers 8 bases. With 0 bases clipped from V and 2 bases from J, the junction kept 3 bases outside the gene matches. The CDR3 is made up of 16 amino acids. The germline V gene has CDR1 LGHNA and CDR2 YSLEER.

The chain uses TRBV9 and TRBJ1-1; the D gene is possibly TRBD1 (5 bases). The CDR3 contains 14 residues. In germline, CDR1 is SGDLS, CDR2 YYNGEE. Deletions cut 0 bases from V and 5 bases from J, with 11 bases between. In DNA, the CDR3 is TGTGCCAGCAGCGTAGGGGCAGGGTGGACTGAAGCTTTCTTT. Amino acid sequence: CASSVGAGWTEAFF.

This clone was detected only a few times. The chain carries TRBV7-9 and TRBJ2-3; D unclear. The length of the CDR3 is 11 residues. Trimming removed 5 bases from V and 5 bases from J, with 5 bases in between. From germline, CDR1 is SEHNR and CDR2 FQNEAQ (reference sequence). CDR3 protein: CASSDIDTQYF. In DNA, the CDR3 is TGTGCCAGCAGCGACATAGATACGCAGTATTTT.

This chain links TRBV29-1 with TRBJ1-1; 11 nucleotides match TRBD1. The CDR3 extends over 13 amino acids. V dropped 8 bases and J dropped 10; count of bases not matched to a gene: 12. The germline gives CDR1 SQVTM, CDR2 ANQGSEA. CDR3 protein: CSPRLMGTGGAFF. The CDR3 DNA follows: TGCAGCCCACGCCTGATGGGGACAGGGGGAGCTTTCTTT.

The rearrangement uses TRBV2 and TRBJ2-5, with 10 bases aligning to TRBD2. The CDR3 is 18 amino acids. V lost 1 base and J lost 2; bases outside the gene matches: 10. The germline V gene encodes CDR1 SNHLY and CDR2 FYNNEI. The CDR3 sequence is CASSEGLAGAARQETQYF. The CDR3 coding sequence is TGTGCCAGCAGTGAAGGTCTAGCGGGGGCCGCTCGTCAAGAGACCCAGTACTTC.

The V gene is TRBV10-2, the J gene TRBJ2-5; TRBD2 agrees at 10 bases. This CDR3 contains 14 residues. Germline CDR1 reads WSHSY; CDR2 reads SAAADI. Unmatched junction bases numbered 7, after V lost 7 bases and J lost 5 bases. CDR3 nucleotides: TGCGCCAGCAAACAAGCGGGGGGGCAGGAGACCCAGTACTTC. It encodes CASKQAGGQETQYF.

This clone appeared a few times. The chain is built from TRBV21-1 and TRBJ2-3; TRBD1, the D gene given by the table, was not confirmed from the DNA. TRBV21-1 is recorded as a pseudogene. The CDR3 has 21 residues. The CDR3 spells CASSKGGRFRPSVNGLITQYF. The CDR3 DNA sequence: TGTGCCAGCAGCAAAGGGGGGCGGTTCCGGCCCTCCGTGAACGGCCTCATTACGCAGTATTTT.

The V and J genes are TRBV4-3 and TRBJ2-5, with TRBD2 matching over 14 bases. The CDR3 is 17 residues long. Trimming cost V 0 bases and J 5 bases; bases outside gene matches: 5. In germline, CDR1 is LGHNA, CDR2 YSLEER. Here the CDR3 reads CASSQDLRTSGRETQYF. The CDR3 nucleotides read TGCGCCAGCAGCCAAGATTTGAGGACTAGCGGGAGGGAGACCCAGTACTTC.

This clone came up a few times. The genes are TRBV27 and TRBJ1-3; 7 nucleotides line up with TRBD1. The V gene's germline CDR1 is MNHEY and CDR2 SMNVEV (reference sequence). There are 18 residues in the CDR3. Trimming at V came to 3 bases and at J to 4 bases, leaving 15 bases not matched to a gene. CDR3 protein: CASSFPAFYGTAGNTIYF. The CDR3 bases are TGTGCCAGCAGTTTTCCGGCATTCTACGGGACAGCAGGAAACACCATATATTTT.